These 32 T cell receptor beta chains share one sample of origin, sequenced in a study of cytomegalovirus exposure and HLA in healthy donors. Clones were sequenced by immunoSEQ multiplex PCR, and TCRdb holds only the in-frame ones, with some missing. The sample has tens of thousands of clones, 80% to 95% seen once. Sequencing was performed on PBMCs. These receptors originate from a woman aged 25 to 39 in good health and CMV-seropositive.

The chain carries TRBV27 and TRBJ2-4; 9 nucleotides agree with TRBD1. The ends lost 4 bases at V and 9 bases at J; junction bases unmatched: 4. The CDR3 covers 13 residues. Germline CDR1 MNHEY, CDR2 SMNVEV (reference sequence). The CDR3 here is CASSWTGAGIQYF. As DNA, the CDR3 is TGTGCCAGCAGTTGGACAGGGGCGGGCATTCAGTACTTC.

This CDR3 reads CASSGLPNYGYTF. For the CDR3, the DNA is TGTGCCAGTAGCGGACTACCTAACTATGGCTACACCTTC. The V gene is TRBV19, the J gene TRBJ1-2; no firm D call. Trimming removed 6 bases at V and 0 bases at J, with 8 bases between. Germline values: CDR1 LNHDA, CDR2 SQIVND (reference sequence). CDR3 length: 13 amino acids.

J is TRBJ2-7 and V is TRBV9; 7 bases are a match to TRBD1. J lost 0 bases, V lost 4 bases, and 7 bases had no gene match. Germline loops: CDR1 SGDLS, CDR2 YYNGEE. There are 15 residues in the CDR3. The CDR3 loop reads CASSYTGTDSYEQYF. DNA of the CDR3: TGTGCCAGCAGCTACACCGGGACAGACTCCTACGAGCAGTACTTC.

Here the CDR3 DNA reads TGTGCCATCAGGGGGGGGTCTAGCGGGCAACAAGAGACCCAGTACTTC. Translated: CAIRGGSSGQQETQYF. The chain couples TRBV10-3 to TRBJ2-5, with 8 bases lining up with TRBD2. This CDR3 region has 16 residues. Germline CDR1 is ENHRY and CDR2 is SYGVKD. V was clipped by 6 bases and J by 2 bases; unmatched bases: 11.

This clone occurred once. V usage is TRBV28 and J usage is TRBJ2-7, with a tentative D call TRBD2 (6 bases). This CDR3 has 15 residues. CDR1 is MDHEN and CDR2 is SYDVKM in the germline V gene. V lost 5 bases to trimming and J lost 0 bases, with 14 bases between them. CDR3 sequence reads: CASSTAGTSSYEQYF. The CDR3 region has the DNA TGTGCCAGCAGTACCGCGGGGACCAGCTCCTACGAGCAGTACTTC.

This chain uses TRBV6-6 with TRBJ1-5, with D possibly matching TRBD1 (5 bases). The CDR3 totals 15 residues. The germline CDR1 and CDR2 sequences are MNHNY and SVGAGI (reference sequence). V lost 2 bases to trimming and J lost 2 bases, with 10 bases between them. In nucleotides, the CDR3 is TGTGCCAGCAGTTACGGGCAGGGCGGCAATCAGCCCCAGCATTTT. Translating gives CASSYGQGGNQPQHF.

The J gene is TRBJ2-7, the V gene TRBV5-1, with 8 bases lining up with TRBD1. The CDR3 has 14 residues. V was pared by 4 bases and J by 7 bases, with 10 bases of the junction left unmatched. Looked up from germline, CDR1 is SGHRS and CDR2 is YFSETQ. The CDR3 region is CASSNGQGTGEQYF. As DNA, the CDR3 is TGCGCCAGCAGCAACGGACAGGGCACGGGGGAGCAGTACTTC.

CDR3 amino acids: CASSSSGRPYEQYF. CDR3 sequence (DNA): TGTGCCAGCAGTTCGAGCGGGAGACCCTACGAGCAGTACTTC. The chain recombines TRBV6-6 with TRBJ2-7; 8 nucleotides line up with TRBD2. Unmatched junction bases numbered 4, after V lost 4 bases and J lost 2 bases. The CDR3 runs 14 residues. Germline CDR1 is MNHNY and CDR2 is SVGAGI (reference sequence).

The table lists this clone with a few counts. In DNA form, the CDR3 reads TGTGCCAGCAGCCCGAGACCACAGAAAGAAGCTTTCTTT. It translates to CASSPRPQKEAFF. This chain uses TRBV14 with TRBJ1-1; D is undetermined. The CDR3 is made up of 13 amino acids. V was cut by 4 bases and J by 8 bases, with 14 bases left in between. CDR1 is SGHDN, CDR2 FVKESK, per germline.

The rearrangement links TRBV7-8 to TRBJ1-5; no firm D call. V was pared by 3 bases and J by 6 bases, with 9 bases between. Germline CDR1 reads SGHVS; CDR2 reads FQNEAQ. This CDR3 has 13 residues. The CDR3 nucleotides read TGTGCCAGCAGCTTGGCAGGACTTCAGCCCCAGCATTTT. Its translation is CASSLAGLQPQHF.

The chain recombines TRBV28 with TRBJ2-3, with 11 bases that match TRBD2. The germline V gene encodes CDR1 MDHEN and CDR2 SYDVKM. The CDR3 length is 18 residues. Germline trimming cut 6 bases from V and 2 bases from J; bases unmatched to any gene: 13. The CDR3 reads CASSLAGGPEADTDTQYF. The CDR3 nucleotides are TGTGCCAGCAGCTTAGCGGGAGGGCCGGAAGCCGACACAGATACGCAGTATTTT.

The CDR3 is CASSLKASPLVEQFF. The CDR3 DNA reads TGTGCCAGCAGCTTAAAAGCGTCCCCTTTAGTTGAGCAGTTCTTC. The gene calls are TRBV11-2 and TRBJ2-1; D call uncertain. CDR1 and CDR2 (germline): SGHAT, FQNNGV. There are 15 residues in the CDR3. V was cut by 2 bases and J by 9 bases, with 17 bases left in between.

The chain couples TRBV6-5 to TRBJ1-1; D remains unclear. V gave up 5 bases and J gave up 5 bases, with 12 bases separating them. Germline values: CDR1 MNHEY, CDR2 SVGAGI. The CDR3 spans 13 residues. The CDR3 DNA reads as TGTGCCAGCAGTCAAGACGGGTTGACTGAAGCTTTCTTT. Amino acid sequence: CASSQDGLTEAFF.

J is TRBJ2-1 and V is TRBV19; D unclear. With 3 bases removed from V and 7 bases from J, the gap between germline ends came to 4 bases. There are 11 residues in the CDR3. CDR1 LNHDA and CDR2 SQIVND come from the germline V gene (reference sequence). The CDR3 coding sequence is TGTGCCAGTAGTATTATGAATGAGCAGTTCTTC. Translated, it gives CASSIMNEQFF.

The J gene is TRBJ2-3, the V gene TRBV4-3; the match to TRBD2 covers 10 bases. The CDR3 length is 15 residues. The J segment lost 1 base and the V segment lost 4 bases, leaving 2 bases of the junction unmatched. Germline loops: CDR1 LGHNA, CDR2 YSLEER. The CDR3 here is CASSPGLAGTDTQYF. CDR3 DNA: TGCGCCAGCAGCCCCGGACTAGCGGGCACAGATACGCAGTATTTT.

The chain couples TRBV19 to TRBJ2-5; 7 positions agree with TRBD1. Germline CDR1 LNHDA, CDR2 SQIVND (reference sequence). V lost 2 bases to trimming and J lost 2 bases; unmatched junction nucleotides: 5. The CDR3 sequence is 15 residues long. The CDR3 here is CASSITGEGQETQYF. CDR3 sequence (DNA): TGTGCCAGTAGTATAACAGGGGAAGGGCAAGAGACCCAGTACTTC.

The J gene is TRBJ2-1, the V gene TRBV5-1; D may be TRBD2 (6 bases). Germline loops: CDR1 SGHRS, CDR2 YFSETQ. The CDR3 is made up of 17 amino acids. V was trimmed by 3 bases and J by 1 base, leaving 17 bases between them. The DNA of the CDR3 is TGCGCCAGCAGCTCCGCTTCTCGGGGAGGTTCCTACAATGAGCAGTTCTTC. It is translated as CASSSASRGGSYNEQFF.

V and J are TRBV19 and TRBJ2-1; 11 nucleotides line up with TRBD2. The V gene's germline CDR1 is LNHDA and CDR2 SQIVND (reference sequence). V gave up 9 bases and J gave up 8 bases; unmatched junction bases: 3. The CDR3 consists of 12 residues. The CDR3 sequence is CASMGLADEQFF. The CDR3 DNA is TGTGCCAGCATGGGACTAGCGGATGAGCAGTTCTTC.

As DNA, the CDR3 is TGTGCCAGCAGCTTGGATCCGGCTAACTATGGCTACACCTTC. This gives the protein CASSLDPANYGYTF. The chain recombines TRBV5-6 with TRBJ1-2; D not certain. Per germline, CDR1 SGHDT and CDR2 YYEEEE. The germline V and J ends were trimmed by 0 bases and 0 bases, with 6 bases remaining between them. The CDR3 totals 14 residues.

The chain carries TRBV4-2 and TRBJ2-7, with D maybe TRBD1 (5 bases). The germline CDR1 and CDR2 sequences are LGHNA and YNFKEQ. V gave up 2 bases and J gave up 4 bases, with 15 bases separating them. The CDR3 spans 15 residues. DNA for the CDR3: TGTGCCAGCAGCCAAACCAACACAGGCGTGTACGAGCAGTACTTC. Protein: CASSQTNTGVYEQYF.

This clone came up a few times. This chain joins TRBV4-1 and TRBJ2-1, with TRBD2 matching 10 bases. The germline CDR1 and CDR2 sequences are MGHRA and YSYEKL. The CDR3 loop spans 12 amino acids. Losses at the gene ends were 6 bases for V and 10 bases for J; bases not matched to a gene: 3. CDR3 protein: CASRNSGREQFF. The DNA of the CDR3 is TGCGCCAGCAGAAATAGCGGGAGGGAGCAGTTCTTC.

The chain employs TRBV19 and TRBJ2-1; D is unresolved. Germline values: CDR1 LNHDA, CDR2 SQIVND (reference sequence). Trimming took off 4 bases at V and 6 bases at J, with 19 bases between the two ends. The length of the CDR3 is 16 residues. The CDR3 here is CASSTQNPYSFNEQFF. In DNA form, the CDR3 reads TGTGCCAGTAGTACCCAAAATCCCTACTCGTTCAATGAGCAGTTCTTC.

The chain is built from TRBV7-9 and TRBJ2-1, with TRBD1 identical over 10 bases. The V gene end was trimmed by 5 bases and the J gene end by 8 bases; junction bases not matched to a gene: 15. The CDR3 runs 17 residues. Germline V lookup: CDR1 SEHNR, CDR2 FQNEAQ (reference sequence). CDR3 region: CASSVEPGQGFPYEQFF. The CDR3 DNA is TGTGCCAGCAGCGTCGAGCCGGGACAGGGGTTTCCTTATGAGCAGTTCTTC.

The chain is built from TRBV5-1 and TRBJ2-7; D unclear. In germline, CDR1 is SGHRS, CDR2 YFSETQ. This CDR3 is built from 15 residues. The ends were cut back, 4 bases at V and 2 bases at J, with 16 bases in the middle. CDR3: CASSAGSVPTYEQYF. The DNA of the CDR3 is TGCGCCAGCAGCGCCGGGTCCGTACCAACCTACGAGCAGTACTTC. Drawing the rest from reference TRBV5-1 and TRBJ2-7, the complete variable domain is KAGVTQTPRYLIKTRGQQVTLSCSPISGHRSVSWYQQTPGQGLQFLFEYFSETQRNKGNFPGRFSGRQFSNSRSEMNVSTLELGDSALYLCASSAGSVPTYEQYFGPGTRLTVT.

The chain is built from TRBV19 and TRBJ2-2; 8 bases agree with TRBD2. This CDR3 contains 17 residues. Germline CDR1 LNHDA, CDR2 SQIVND (reference sequence). After removal of 1 base from V and 2 bases from J, the junction contained 6 bases not matched to a gene. CDR3 nucleotides: TGTGCCAGTAGTATAGTTCGGACTAGCAGAAACACCGGGGAGCTGTTTTTT. Its protein is CASSIVRTSRNTGELFF. Variable domain in full (rest from reference TRBV19 and TRBJ2-2): DGGITQSPKYLFRKEGQNVTLSCEQNLNHDAMYWYRQDPGQGLRLIYYSQIVNDFQKGDIAEGYSVSREKKESFPLTVTSAQKNPTAFYLCASSIVRTSRNTGELFFGEGSRLTVL.

V gene TRBV7-2 combines with J gene TRBJ1-2, with D perhaps matching TRBD1 (5 bases). The CDR3 has 16 residues. The ends were cut back, 0 bases at V and 4 bases at J, with 15 bases in the middle. The germline V gene encodes CDR1 SGHTA and CDR2 FQGNSA. The CDR3 DNA follows: TGTGCCAGCAGCTTAGCGCGGGGGGTATCATCCTATGGCTACACCTTC. This translates into CASSLARGVSSYGYTF.

A single count supports this clone. The chain recombines TRBV19 with TRBJ2-1, with 7 bases that match TRBD2. CDR3 length equals 17 residues. Germline values: CDR1 LNHDA, CDR2 SQIVND (reference sequence). V was pared by 0 bases and J by 5 bases, with 10 bases of the junction left unmatched. The CDR3 nucleotides are TGTGCCAGTAGTATAGATCTAGGAGCGGGAATCCACAATGAGCAGTTCTTC. Translated, it gives CASSIDLGAGIHNEQFF.

The genes are TRBV7-9 and TRBJ1-2; TRBD1 matches 9 bases. From germline, CDR1 is SEHNR and CDR2 FQNEAQ (reference sequence). The CDR3 runs 17 residues. J was trimmed by 4 bases and V by 1 base; bases with no gene match: 10. The CDR3 DNA reads as TGTGCCAGCAGCTTAGAGTCCCCGGGACAGGGCGGCTATGGCTACACCTTC. Its protein is CASSLESPGQGGYGYTF.

V and J are TRBV7-2 and TRBJ2-3; D unresolved. Between the trimmed V and J ends, which lost 4 bases and 1 base, there was a span of 9 bases. The CDR3 extends over 14 amino acids. Germline CDR1 and CDR2: SGHTA and FQGNSA. CDR3 coding DNA: TGTGCCAGCAGCTCTAGGCTACGCACAGATACGCAGTATTTT. Protein sequence: CASSSRLRTDTQYF.

This clone was seen only once. The chain is built from TRBV10-1 and TRBJ1-2; D unclear. The V gene lost 2 bases and the J gene lost 4 bases, with 8 bases spanning the gap. The CDR3 extends over 13 amino acids. Germline loops: CDR1 WNHNN, CDR2 SYGVQD (reference sequence). The CDR3 nucleotides are TGCGCCAGCAGTGAGGCAGGTAGCTATGGCTACACCTTC. This translates into CASSEAGSYGYTF.

The table lists this clone with a few counts. The genes are TRBV6-1 and TRBJ1-5; D is unclear. The V end was cut by 3 bases, the J end by 4 bases, with 7 bases between. Germline CDR1 is MNHNS and CDR2 is SASEGT. The CDR3 totals 13 residues. CDR3 loop: CASSDHLNQPQHF. For the CDR3, the DNA is TGTGCCAGCAGTGATCACTTAAATCAGCCCCAGCATTTT.

The genes are TRBV11-1 and TRBJ2-7; D may be TRBD2 (5 bases). V was clipped by 1 base and J by 0 bases, with 10 bases between them. The length of the CDR3 is 15 residues. Germline lookup yields CDR1 SGHAT and CDR2 FQDESV (reference sequence). CDR3 DNA sequence: TGTGCCAGCAGCTTAGGGGCCGGGGTCTCCTACGAGCAGTACTTC. It codes for CASSLGAGVSYEQYF.